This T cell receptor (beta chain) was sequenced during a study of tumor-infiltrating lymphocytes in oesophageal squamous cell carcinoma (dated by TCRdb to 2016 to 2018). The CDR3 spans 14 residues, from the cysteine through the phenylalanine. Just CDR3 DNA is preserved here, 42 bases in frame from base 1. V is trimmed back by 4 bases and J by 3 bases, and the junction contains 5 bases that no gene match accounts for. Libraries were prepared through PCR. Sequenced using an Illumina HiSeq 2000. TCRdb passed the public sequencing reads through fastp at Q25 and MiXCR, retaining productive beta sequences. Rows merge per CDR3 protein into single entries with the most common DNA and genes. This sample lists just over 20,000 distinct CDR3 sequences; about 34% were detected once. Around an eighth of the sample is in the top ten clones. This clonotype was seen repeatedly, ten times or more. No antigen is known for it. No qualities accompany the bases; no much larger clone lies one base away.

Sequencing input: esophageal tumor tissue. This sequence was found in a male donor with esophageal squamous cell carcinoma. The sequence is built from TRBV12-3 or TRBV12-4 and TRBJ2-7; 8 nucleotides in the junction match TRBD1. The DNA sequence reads TGTGCCAGCAGTTCCTCGACAGGGGACTACGAGCAGTACTTC. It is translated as CASSSSTGDYEQYF.